This T cell receptor beta chain was obtained from a study of T cells after yellow fever vaccination. V lost 1 base and J 4 bases, leaving 16 bases between the germline ends. The CDR3 runs to 16 residues. Germline CDR1 MGHRA, CDR2 YSYEKL. TCRdb reprocessed the 5' RACE reads with MiXCR, giving one entry per CDR3 protein. The sample shows 150,000 to 200,000 distinct CDR3 sequences, approximately 11% of them seen only once. This clonotype was counted between two and nine times. V is TRBV4-1 and J is TRBJ2-5, with D possibly being TRBD1 (5 bases). The TCR comes from a man aged 18-30 years who received the YFV17D yellow fever vaccine. Sequenced here: CD8+ T cells sorted from PBMCs, sampled 15 days after the yellow fever booster vaccination. This CDR3 reads CASSQVGSLRGETQYF. For the CDR3, the DNA is TGCGCCAGCAGCCAAGTAGGGTCCCTAAGGGGAGAGACCCAGTACTTC.